This note documents a single T cell receptor (beta chain) sequence. Looked up from germline, CDR1 is SGHTA and CDR2 is FQGNSA. V shed 5 bases, J shed 2 bases, and the junction held 5 bases outside the gene matches. The CDR3 covers 14 residues. TCRdb re-called the RT-PCR reads with MiXCR, one entry per CDR3 protein. The profile shows about 700,000 distinct CDR3 sequences, approximately 15% of them singletons. The sequenced sample was memory CD4+ T cells from blood. The receptor's source is a female donor in good health, serving as a healthy control. The rearrangement links TRBV7-2 to TRBJ2-7, with TRBD1 matching 8 bases. The CDR3 spells CASSTGQDTYEQYF. In nucleotides, the CDR3 is TGTGCCAGCAGCACGGGACAGGATACCTACGAGCAGTACTTC.